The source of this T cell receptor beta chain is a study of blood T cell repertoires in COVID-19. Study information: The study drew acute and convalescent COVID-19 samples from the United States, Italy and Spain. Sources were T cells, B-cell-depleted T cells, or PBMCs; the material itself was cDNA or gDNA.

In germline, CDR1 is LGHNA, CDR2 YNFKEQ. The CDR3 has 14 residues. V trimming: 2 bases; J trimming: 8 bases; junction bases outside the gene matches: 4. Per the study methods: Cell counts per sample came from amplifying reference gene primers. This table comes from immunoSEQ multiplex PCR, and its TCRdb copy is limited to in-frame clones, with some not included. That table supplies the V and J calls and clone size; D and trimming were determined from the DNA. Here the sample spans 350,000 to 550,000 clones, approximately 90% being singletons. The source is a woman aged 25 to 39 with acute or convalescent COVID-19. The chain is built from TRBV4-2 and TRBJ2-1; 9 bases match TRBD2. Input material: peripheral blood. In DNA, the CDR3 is TGTGCCAGCAGCCAAACGAAGCGGGGGGATGAGCAGTTCTTC. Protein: CASSQTKRGDEQFF.